The 6 T cell receptor beta chains reported below all come from one sample, sequenced in a study of CXCR3-negative and CXCR3-positive naive CD8 T cells. The antigens for these receptors are not known. General study results and limits: More hydrophobic TRB CDR3s were found in CXCR3-positive naive cells than in CXCR3-negative naive cells.

UMI-labeled 5' RACE TRB cDNA libraries were prepared from the cells. TCRdb re-called the 5' RACE reads; every CDR3 protein appears as one record, without DNA. The sample has roughly 65,000 distinct CDR3 sequences; the top ten hold 0.71%. The sample comprised naive CXCR3+ CD8+ T cells from blood. The sample's subset: CD45RO-CCR7+CD27+CD95- naive CD8+ T cells expressing CXCR3 (TNR3+). Source of these receptors: a human donor in good health. Some clones in this sample may be carry-over from other donors' samples.

The CDR3 loop reads CASSPLQGPYEQYF. The rearrangement links TRBV7-8 to TRBJ2-7; TCRdb's D call, TRBD1, is unchecked because there is no DNA. This CDR3 spans 14 amino acids. The germline gives CDR1 SGHVS, CDR2 FQNEAQ.

This sequence joins TRBV5-1 and TRBJ2-2; there is no DNA to check the TCRdb D call of TRBD1. The CDR3 sequence is 13 residues long. Germline CDR1 SGHRS, CDR2 YFSETQ. The CDR3 sequence is CASSSPVGQELFF.

This chain connects TRBV29-1 to TRBJ1-1; TCRdb designates TRBD1, a call that cannot be tested without DNA. Germline V gene data show CDR1 as SQVTM and CDR2 as ANQGSEA. CDR3 size: 12 residues. CDR3 loop: CSVETGNTEAFF.

CDR3 protein: CASSSDRPYEQYF. The rearrangement links TRBV11-3 to TRBJ2-7. In germline, CDR1 is SGHNT, CDR2 YENEEA. The CDR3 covers 13 residues. Drawing the rest from reference TRBV11-3 and TRBJ2-7, the complete variable domain is EAGVVQSPRYKIIEKKQPVAFWCNPISGHNTLYWYLQNLGQGPELLIRYENEEAVDDSQLPKDRFSAERLKGVDSTLKIQPAELGDSAVYLCASSSDRPYEQYFGPGTRLTVT.

The chain joins TRBV12-3 or TRBV12-4 to TRBJ2-3; with no DNA, the TCRdb D assignment of TRBD1 cannot be verified. The CDR3 is 14 residues long. CDR3 sequence reads: CASNIRDGRDTQYF.

The genes are TRBV7-8 and TRBJ1-2; the TCRdb call, TRBD1, lacks DNA for checking. CDR3 size: 17 residues. The germline V gene encodes CDR1 SGHVS and CDR2 FQNEAQ. The CDR3 is CASSLGGRTGTNYGYTF.